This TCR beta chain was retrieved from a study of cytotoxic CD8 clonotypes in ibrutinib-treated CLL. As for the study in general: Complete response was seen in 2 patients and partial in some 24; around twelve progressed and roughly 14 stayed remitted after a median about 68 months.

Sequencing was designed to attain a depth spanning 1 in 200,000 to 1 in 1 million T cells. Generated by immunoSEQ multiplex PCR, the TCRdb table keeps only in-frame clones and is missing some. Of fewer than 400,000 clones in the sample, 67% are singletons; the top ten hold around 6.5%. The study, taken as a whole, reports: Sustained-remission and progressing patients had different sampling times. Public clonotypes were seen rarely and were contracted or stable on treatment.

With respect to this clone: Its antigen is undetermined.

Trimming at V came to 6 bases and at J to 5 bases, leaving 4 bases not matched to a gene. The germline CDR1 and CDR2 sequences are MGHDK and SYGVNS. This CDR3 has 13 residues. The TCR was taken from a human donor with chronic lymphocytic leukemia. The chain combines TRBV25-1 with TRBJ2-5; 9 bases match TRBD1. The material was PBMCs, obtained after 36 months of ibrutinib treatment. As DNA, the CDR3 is TGTGCCAGCAGCGGACAGGGGTGGGAGACCCAGTACTTC. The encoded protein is CASSGQGWETQYF.